This T cell receptor beta chain was sequenced for a study of early T cells in non-severe SARS-CoV-2 infection. Turning to the study itself: Chains from this unsorted whole-blood bulk RNA could not be paired.

Unique molecular identifier tags were affixed to discrete cDNA molecules. Using its own MiXCR run on the 5' RACE reads, TCRdb lists one record per CDR3 protein. Of tens of thousands of distinct CDR3 sequences listed, around 12% were seen once; the top ten hold less than 3.5%. Unmatched junction bases numbered 3, after V lost 0 bases and J lost 7 bases. The germline V gene encodes CDR1 KGHDR and CDR2 SFDVKD. The CDR3 has 16 amino acids. Findings of the study overall: Lookups in VDJdb leaned toward anti-spike CD8 responses and missed private and CD4 specificities.

As concerns this clonotype: Its antigen is unknown.

The chain employs TRBV24-1 and TRBJ2-1; 12 bases are shared with TRBD2. The sample consisted of whole blood, taken at baseline. This sequence originates from an adult who was a healthcare worker with PCR-confirmed SARS-CoV-2 infection or an uninfected control (not recorded which). In DNA, the CDR3 is TGTGCCACCAGTGATTTGGGGCTAGCGGGGGGGAATGAGCAGTTCTTC. Translated: CATSDLGLAGGNEQFF.